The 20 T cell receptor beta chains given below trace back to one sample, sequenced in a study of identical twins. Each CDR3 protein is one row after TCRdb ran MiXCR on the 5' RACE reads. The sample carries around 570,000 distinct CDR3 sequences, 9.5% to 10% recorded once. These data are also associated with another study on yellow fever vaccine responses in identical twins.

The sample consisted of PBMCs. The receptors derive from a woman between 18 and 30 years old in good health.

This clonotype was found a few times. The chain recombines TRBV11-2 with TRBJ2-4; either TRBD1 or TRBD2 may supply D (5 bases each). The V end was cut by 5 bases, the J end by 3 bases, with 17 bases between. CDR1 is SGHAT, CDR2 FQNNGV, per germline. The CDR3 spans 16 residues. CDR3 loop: CASSLGGWGGKNIQYF. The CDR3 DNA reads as TGTGCCAGCAGCCTTGGGGGTTGGGGCGGCAAAAACATTCAGTACTTC.

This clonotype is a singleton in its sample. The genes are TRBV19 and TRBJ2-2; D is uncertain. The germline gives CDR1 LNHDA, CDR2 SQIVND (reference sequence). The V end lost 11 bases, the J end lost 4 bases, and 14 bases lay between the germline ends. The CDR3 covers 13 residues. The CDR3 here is CASTDQLTGELFF. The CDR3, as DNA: TGTGCCTCCACAGATCAACTCACCGGGGAGCTGTTTTTT.

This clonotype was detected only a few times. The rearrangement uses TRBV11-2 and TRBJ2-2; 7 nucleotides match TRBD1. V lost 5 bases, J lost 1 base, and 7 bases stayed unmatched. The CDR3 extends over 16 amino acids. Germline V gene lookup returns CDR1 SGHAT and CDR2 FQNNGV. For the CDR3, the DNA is TGTGCCAGCAGCGTAGGGGGCGCAGGGAACACCGGGGAGCTGTTTTTT. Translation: CASSVGGAGNTGELFF.

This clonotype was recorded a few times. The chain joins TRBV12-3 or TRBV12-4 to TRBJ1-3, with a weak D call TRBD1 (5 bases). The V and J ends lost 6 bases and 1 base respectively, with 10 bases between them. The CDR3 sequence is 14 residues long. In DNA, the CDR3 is TGTGCCAGCAGCCCCAGGGTTTCTGGAAACACCATATATTTT. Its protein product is CASSPRVSGNTIYF.

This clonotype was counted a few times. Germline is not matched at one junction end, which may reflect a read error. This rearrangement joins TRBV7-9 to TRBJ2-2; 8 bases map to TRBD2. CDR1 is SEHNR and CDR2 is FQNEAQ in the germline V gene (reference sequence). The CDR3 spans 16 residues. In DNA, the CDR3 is TGTGCCAGCAGCCCCCGGGGGGGGGTTAGCACCGGGGAACTGTTTTTT. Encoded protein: CASSPRGGVSTGELFF. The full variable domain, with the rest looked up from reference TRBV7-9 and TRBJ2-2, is DTGVSQNPRHKITKRGQNVTFRCDPISEHNRLYWYRQTLGQGPEFLTYFQNEAQLEKSRLLSDRFSAERPKGSFSTLEIQRTEQGDSAMYLCASSPRGGVSTGELFFGEGSRLTVL.

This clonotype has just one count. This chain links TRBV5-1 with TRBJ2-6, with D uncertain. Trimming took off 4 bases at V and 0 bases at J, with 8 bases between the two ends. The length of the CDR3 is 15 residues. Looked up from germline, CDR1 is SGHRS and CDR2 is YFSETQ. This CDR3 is CASSLQLSGANVLTF. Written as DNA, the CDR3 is TGCGCCAGCAGCCTGCAGCTCTCTGGGGCCAACGTCCTGACTTTC. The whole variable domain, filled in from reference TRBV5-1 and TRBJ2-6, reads KAGVTQTPRYLIKTRGQQVTLSCSPISGHRSVSWYQQTPGQGLQFLFEYFSETQRNKGNFPGRFSGRQFSNSRSEMNVSTLELGDSALYLCASSLQLSGANVLTFGAGSRLTVL.

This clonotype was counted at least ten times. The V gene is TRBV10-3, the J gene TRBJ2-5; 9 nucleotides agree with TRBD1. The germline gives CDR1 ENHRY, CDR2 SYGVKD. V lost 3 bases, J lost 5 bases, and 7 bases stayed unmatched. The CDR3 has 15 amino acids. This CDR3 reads CAISDRDRDLETQYF. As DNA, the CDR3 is TGTGCCATCAGTGACCGGGACAGGGACCTCGAGACCCAGTACTTC.

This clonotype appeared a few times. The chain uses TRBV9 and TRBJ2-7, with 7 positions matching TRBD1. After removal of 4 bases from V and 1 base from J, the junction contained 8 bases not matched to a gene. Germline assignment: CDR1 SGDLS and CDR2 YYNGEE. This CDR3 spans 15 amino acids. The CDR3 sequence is CASSPGQDISYEQYF. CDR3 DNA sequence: TGTGCCAGCAGCCCTGGACAGGATATATCCTACGAGCAGTACTTC.

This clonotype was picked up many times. The CDR3 sequence: CASERVNTGELFF. CDR3 coding DNA: TGTGCCAGCGAGCGGGTTAACACCGGGGAGCTGTTTTTT. The chain uses TRBV6-2 or TRBV6-3 and TRBJ2-2; TRBD2 might be the D (6 bases). Germline CDR1 and CDR2: MNHEY and SVGEGT. Trimming took 8 bases from V and 2 from J, leaving 9 bases between them. The CDR3 is made up of 13 amino acids.

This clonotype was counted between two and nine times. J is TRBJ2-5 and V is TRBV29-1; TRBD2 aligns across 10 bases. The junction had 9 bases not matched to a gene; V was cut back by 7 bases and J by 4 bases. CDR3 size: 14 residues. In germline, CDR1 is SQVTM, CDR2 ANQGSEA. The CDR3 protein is CSADASGSLETQYF. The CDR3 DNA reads TGCAGCGCCGATGCTAGCGGGAGTTTAGAGACCCAGTACTTC. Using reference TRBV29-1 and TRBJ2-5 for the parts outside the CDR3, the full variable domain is SAVISQKPSRDICQRGTSLTIQCQVDSQVTMMFWYRQQPGQSLTLIATANQGSEATYESGFVIDKFPISRPNLTFSTLTVSNMSPEDSSIYLCSADASGSLETQYFGPGTRLLVL.

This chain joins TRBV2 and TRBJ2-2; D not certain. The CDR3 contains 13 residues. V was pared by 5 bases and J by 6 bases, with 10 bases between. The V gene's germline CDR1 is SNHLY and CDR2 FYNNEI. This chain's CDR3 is CASSQTRSGELFF. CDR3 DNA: TGTGCCAGCAGTCAGACGAGATCCGGGGAGCTGTTTTTT.

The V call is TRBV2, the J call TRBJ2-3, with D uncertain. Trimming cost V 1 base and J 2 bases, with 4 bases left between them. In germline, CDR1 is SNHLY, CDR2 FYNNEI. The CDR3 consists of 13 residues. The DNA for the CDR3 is TGTGCCAGCAGTGAAGTCGTCACAGATACGCAGTATTTT. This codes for CASSEVVTDTQYF.

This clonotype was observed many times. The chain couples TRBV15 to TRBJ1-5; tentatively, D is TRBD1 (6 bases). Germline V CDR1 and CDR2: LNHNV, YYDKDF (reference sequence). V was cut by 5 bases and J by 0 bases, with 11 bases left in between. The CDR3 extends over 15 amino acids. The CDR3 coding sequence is TGTGCCACCAGCTTCGGGACACTTAGCAATCAGCCCCAGCATTTT. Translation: CATSFGTLSNQPQHF.

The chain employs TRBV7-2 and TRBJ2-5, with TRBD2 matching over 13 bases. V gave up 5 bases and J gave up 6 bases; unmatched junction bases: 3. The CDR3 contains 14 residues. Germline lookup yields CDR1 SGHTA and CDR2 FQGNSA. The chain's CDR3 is CASSVGLAGQTQYF. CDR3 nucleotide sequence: TGTGCCAGCAGCGTGGGACTAGCGGGGCAGACCCAGTACTTC.

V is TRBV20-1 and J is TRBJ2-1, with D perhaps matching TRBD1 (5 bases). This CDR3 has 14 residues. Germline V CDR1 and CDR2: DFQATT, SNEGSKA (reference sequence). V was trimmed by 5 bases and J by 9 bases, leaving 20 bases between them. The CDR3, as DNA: TGCAGTGCTTCTGACCTACCAAACAGGCCTGAGCAGTTCTTC. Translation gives CSASDLPNRPEQFF.

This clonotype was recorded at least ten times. CDR3: CASSYSRSGELFF. DNA of the CDR3: TGTGCCAGCAGTTACTCCCGATCCGGGGAGCTGTTTTTT. The chain employs TRBV6-2 or TRBV6-3 and TRBJ2-2; D unresolved. The CDR3 has 13 amino acids. Germline-derived CDR1 and CDR2 are MNHEY and SVGEGT. The V and J ends lost 0 bases and 6 bases respectively, with 5 bases between them.

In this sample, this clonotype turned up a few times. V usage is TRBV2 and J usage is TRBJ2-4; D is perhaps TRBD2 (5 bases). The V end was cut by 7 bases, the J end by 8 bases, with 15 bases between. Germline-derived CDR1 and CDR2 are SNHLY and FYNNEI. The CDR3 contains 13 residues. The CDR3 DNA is TGTGCCAGCATTGGGCGCGAGAGGGACATTCAGTACTTC. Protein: CASIGRERDIQYF.

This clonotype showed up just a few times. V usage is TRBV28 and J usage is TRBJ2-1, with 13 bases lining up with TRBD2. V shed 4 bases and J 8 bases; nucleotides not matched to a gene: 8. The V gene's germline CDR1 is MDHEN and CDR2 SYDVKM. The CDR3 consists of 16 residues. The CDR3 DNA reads TGTGCCAGCAGTTCCCGACTAGCGGGAGGATTGGATGAGCAGTTCTTC. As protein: CASSSRLAGGLDEQFF.

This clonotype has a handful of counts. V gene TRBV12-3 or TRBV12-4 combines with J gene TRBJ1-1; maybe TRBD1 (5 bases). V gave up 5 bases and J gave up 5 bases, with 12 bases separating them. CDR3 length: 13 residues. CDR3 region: CASSRRQKTEAFF. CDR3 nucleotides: TGTGCCAGCAGTCGACGACAGAAGACTGAAGCTTTCTTT.

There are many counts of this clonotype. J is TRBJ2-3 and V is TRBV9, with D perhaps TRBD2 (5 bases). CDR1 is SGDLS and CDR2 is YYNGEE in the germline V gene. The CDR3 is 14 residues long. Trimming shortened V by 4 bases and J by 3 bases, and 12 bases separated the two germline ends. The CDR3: CASSRDRPTDTQYF. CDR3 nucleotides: TGTGCCAGCAGCCGGGATCGACCGACAGATACGCAGTATTTT.